This T cell receptor beta chain was obtained from a study of cytomegalovirus exposure and HLA in healthy donors. The overall study: The same platform was used for the 120 validation repertoires and the roughly 600 first-cohort repertoires, a later analysis reported. Study findings and constraints: In vitro confirmation showed a few CMV-associated chains to be CMV antigen specific. Most TCR sequences were uncommon, yet certain public TCRs appeared in many donors. TCR beta chains numbering under 200 were designated cytomegalovirus-associated.

Points on this clone: The antigen is unknown.

Measured with immunoSEQ multiplex PCR; TCRdb has only the in-frame clones, and not every one. The sample yields under 300,000 clones, around 86% seen once. J gave up 6 bases and V 6 bases, and 5 bases lay outside the gene matches. From germline, CDR1 is SGHDN and CDR2 FVKESK. The CDR3 contains 13 residues. This TCR derives from a woman under 40 in good health and CMV-seropositive. This chain links TRBV14 with TRBJ1-5, with 7 bases matching TRBD1. Sequences were obtained from PBMCs. The CDR3 DNA reads TGTGCCAGCAGTCAAACAGGGGCTCAGCCCCAGCATTTT. As protein: CASSQTGAQPQHF.